These 14 T cell receptor beta chains originate from one sample sequenced in a study of cytomegalovirus exposure and HLA in healthy donors. The PCR contained 60 Vbeta and 13 Jbeta primers. Assay used: immunoSEQ multiplex PCR; TCRdb lists only in-frame clones, some missing. The sample lists about 170,000 clones; about 79% were seen once. The sequencing input was PBMCs. These receptors all come from a woman in her fifties or sixties in good health and CMV-seronegative.

The V and J genes are TRBV28 and TRBJ1-6; 9 bases are a match to TRBD1. The V gene's germline CDR1 is MDHEN and CDR2 SYDVKM. This CDR3 has 14 residues. Trimming took 5 bases from V and 9 from J; bases not matched to a gene: 5. The CDR3 region is CASSPTGGSSPLHF. CDR3 DNA: TGTGCCAGCAGTCCGACAGGGGGAAGTTCACCCCTCCACTTT.

V usage is TRBV5-4 and J usage is TRBJ2-7; 12 bases are shared with TRBD2. The germline CDR1 and CDR2 sequences are SGHNT and YYREEE (reference sequence). CDR3 length equals 15 residues. V lost 4 bases, J lost 4 bases, and 6 bases stayed unmatched. CDR3 bases: TGTGCCAGCAGCGCGACTAGCGGGAGATGGTACGAGCAGTACTTC. This gives the protein CASSATSGRWYEQYF.

V usage is TRBV6-1 and J usage is TRBJ2-1; TRBD2 agrees at 8 bases. Germline CDR1 and CDR2: MNHNS and SASEGT. The junction had 14 bases not matched to a gene; V was cut back by 3 bases and J by 10 bases. This CDR3 has 16 residues. The CDR3 spells CASSDETGTRGWEQFF. Written as DNA, the CDR3 is TGTGCCAGCAGTGACGAAACCGGGACTAGGGGATGGGAGCAGTTCTTC.

This clone showed up just once. Other DNA sequences in this specimen translate into the identical CDR3. The gene calls are TRBV7-2 and TRBJ2-7; D is perhaps TRBD1 (6 bases). The CDR3 consists of 13 residues. The V gene lost 4 bases and the J gene lost 2 bases, with 9 bases spanning the gap. Germline V gives CDR1 SGHTA, CDR2 FQGNSA. In DNA form, the CDR3 reads TGTGCCAGCAGCTCGGGACAAACCTACGAGCAGTACTTC. Its translation is CASSSGQTYEQYF.

The genes are TRBV11-1 and TRBJ2-1; D remains unclear. This CDR3 is built from 11 residues. Germline V lookup: CDR1 SGHAT, CDR2 FQDESV (reference sequence). V was trimmed by 1 base and J by 9 bases, leaving 4 bases between them. CDR3 residues: CASSLGGEQFF. CDR3 DNA sequence: TGTGCCAGCAGCTTAGGAGGTGAGCAGTTCTTC.

The chain employs TRBV19 and TRBJ1-1; no clear D. Germline V gene lookup returns CDR1 LNHDA and CDR2 SQIVND (reference sequence). The CDR3 has 13 amino acids. The ends were cut back, 4 bases at V and 4 bases at J, with 10 bases in the middle. CDR3 DNA: TGTGCCAGTAGTACCTCCCCGGGCACTGAAGCTTTCTTT. Its protein product is CASSTSPGTEAFF.

The chain has TRBV5-8 and TRBJ2-7; perhaps TRBD2 as D (6 bases). This CDR3 contains 12 residues. The germline V and J ends were trimmed by 3 bases and 4 bases, with 8 bases remaining between them. The germline CDR1 and CDR2 sequences are SGHTS and YDEGEE. CDR3 amino acids: CASSYRGYEQYF. Here the CDR3 DNA reads TGTGCCAGCAGCTACCGGGGGTACGAGCAGTACTTC.

This clone was counted a few times. V gene TRBV4-3 combines with J gene TRBJ1-2; 7 bases line up with TRBD1. This CDR3 contains 17 residues. The V and J ends lost 4 bases and 0 bases, in that order; junction bases with no gene match: 11. The germline V gene has CDR1 LGHNA and CDR2 YSLEER. This CDR3 is CASSPDPGQATNYGYTF. DNA of the CDR3: TGCGCCAGCAGCCCCGACCCCGGACAGGCTACTAACTATGGCTACACCTTC.

The chain is built from TRBV11-2 and TRBJ1-6; TRBD1 might be the D (5 bases). The CDR3 sequence is 15 residues long. Germline V gene sequence: CDR1 SGHAT, CDR2 FQNNGV. Trimming took 2 bases from V and 5 from J, leaving 10 bases between them. The CDR3 bases are TGTGCCAGCAGCTTACAGGGATGGGATAATTCACCCCTCCACTTT. This codes for CASSLQGWDNSPLHF.

The rearrangement uses TRBV7-8 and TRBJ1-1; 7 bases fit TRBD1. CDR1 and CDR2 from the germline V gene are SGHVS and FQNEAQ. The CDR3 has 13 amino acids. Trimming took 2 bases from V and 10 from J; bases not matched to a gene: 7. For the CDR3, the DNA is TGTGCCAGCAGCTTAACGGGGGACAGAGGAGCTTTCTTT. Translation: CASSLTGDRGAFF.

The genes are TRBV28 and TRBJ1-5; TRBD1 aligns across 8 bases. The V gene end was trimmed by 6 bases and the J gene end by 4 bases; junction bases not matched to a gene: 8. The V gene's germline CDR1 is MDHEN and CDR2 SYDVKM. The CDR3 runs 15 residues. As DNA, the CDR3 is TGTGCCAGCAGGGCTGGGCAGGGGGCTAATCAGCCCCAGCATTTT. Protein sequence: CASRAGQGANQPQHF.

The V and J genes are TRBV7-6 and TRBJ2-7; 11 bases match TRBD2. CDR1 is SGHVS and CDR2 is FNYEAQ in the germline V gene. The CDR3 totals 16 residues. Losses at the gene ends were 5 bases for V and 6 bases for J; bases not matched to a gene: 12. The CDR3 DNA reads TGTGCCAGCAGCACGGGACTAGCGGTCTCCGGGAGCGAGCAGTACTTC. Protein sequence: CASSTGLAVSGSEQYF.

The chain joins TRBV28 to TRBJ2-3; 8 nucleotides agree with TRBD1. The CDR3 covers 16 residues. Trimming cost V 2 bases and J 2 bases; bases outside gene matches: 6. Germline V gene data show CDR1 as MDHEN and CDR2 as SYDVKM. DNA of the CDR3: TGTGCCAGCAGTTTAACTCTGCAGGGGGCCACAGATACGCAGTATTTT. This gives the protein CASSLTLQGATDTQYF.

This chain connects TRBV4-1 to TRBJ1-5, with unresolved D. Germline values: CDR1 MGHRA, CDR2 YSYEKL. The CDR3 contains 14 residues. V was trimmed by 1 base and J by 1 base, leaving 5 bases between them. The CDR3 sequence is CASSQAPSNQPQHF. CDR3 bases: TGCGCCAGCAGCCAAGCCCCGAGCAATCAGCCCCAGCATTTT.